This T cell receptor beta chain was captured by sequencing in a study of blood T cell repertoires in COVID-19 (dated by TCRdb to 2018 to 2020). Context from the whole study: Recovered participants in ImmuneRACE Cohort 3 were defined as having two consecutive negative NP/OP PCR tests, clearance from a healthcare professional, or resolution of symptoms. The collaborator samples originated in the United States, Italy and Spain and spanned the acute and convalescent phases of COVID-19. The material from the prospective study consisted of cDNA or gDNA derived from T cells, B-cell-depleted T cells, or PBMCs. Deeply sampled blood TCRbeta repertoires from subjects exposed to, actively infected with, or recovered from COVID-19 were included in the dataset. The repertoires were released in a freely available public database meant as a resource for research on the immune response to SARS-CoV-2. Samples were obtained from the ongoing ImmuneRACE study (first 160 participants) and from 1,200 or so subjects provided by 6 global collaborators. The sample metadata nearly always contained a de-identified subject ID, COVID-19 status, age in years and sex. Where available, HLA class I and class II types were obtained from metadata supplied by the sample provider rather than from assay-based typing.

The study at large found these results: Clinical and demographic metadata were provided uncurated, with the amount varying by source and participant.

TCRbeta CDR3 regions were amplified from genomic DNA using the immunoSEQ Assay, a bias-controlled multiplex PCR. As for how the authors treated the data: The number of nucleated cells in each sample was estimated by amplification of reference gene primers within the assay. Sequence reads were collapsed and filtered to measure the absolute abundance of every unique TCRbeta CDR3 rearrangement. Productive Simpson clonality was computed per sample as the square root of Simpson's diversity index over productive rearrangements. TCRdb's version of the immuneACCESS table is confined to in-frame rearrangements and falls short of the full clone set. An unresolved V gene accounts for under half of the shortfall where checked; the remainder is of unknown origin. D and trimming were read from the DNA, whereas the V and J calls and clone size are those reported in that table. Here the sample has some 190,000 clones; around 87% occur a single time. The ten largest clones represent approximately 23% of the sample.

Participants in the prospective study were enrolled through a virtual design, were aged about 18 to 90 years, and lived in roughly 24 United States geographic areas. Cohort assignment in the prospective study relied on participant-reported clinical history from a screening survey and a study questionnaire. In the prospective study, whole blood, serum and a nasopharyngeal or oropharyngeal swab were collected from each participant by mobile phlebotomists. Participants in the prospective study had the option to provide additional blood draws and questionnaires over a roughly two-month period. Prospective study blood samples were shipped either frozen or at room temperature before DNA extraction. Cut back by 1 base and 10 bases, the V and J ends lie 25 bases apart. From a lookup of the germline V gene (reference sequence), CDR1 and CDR2 are LGHDT and YNNKEL. From cysteine to phenylalanine, the CDR3 is 17 amino acids long. This entry keeps only the CDR3 DNA: 51 bases, framed from base 1.

Of note for this clone: The clone's antigen remains unknown. There are no base qualities to consult, and no much larger clone falls within one base.

The clonotype comes from a woman aged 40 to 50 in a cohort exposed to, infected with or recovered from COVID-19 (not recorded which). The material sequenced was PBMCs or T cells enriched from blood (not recorded which). The rearrangement combines TRBV3-1 (or the pseudogene TRBV3-2) with TRBJ1-1; the D region possibly corresponds to TRBD1 (5 bases align). The encoded CDR3 is CASSQVGQGGGGQTAFF. The sequenced DNA is TGTGCCAGCAGCCAAGTCGGGCAGGGAGGTGGCGGGCAAACAGCTTTCTTT.